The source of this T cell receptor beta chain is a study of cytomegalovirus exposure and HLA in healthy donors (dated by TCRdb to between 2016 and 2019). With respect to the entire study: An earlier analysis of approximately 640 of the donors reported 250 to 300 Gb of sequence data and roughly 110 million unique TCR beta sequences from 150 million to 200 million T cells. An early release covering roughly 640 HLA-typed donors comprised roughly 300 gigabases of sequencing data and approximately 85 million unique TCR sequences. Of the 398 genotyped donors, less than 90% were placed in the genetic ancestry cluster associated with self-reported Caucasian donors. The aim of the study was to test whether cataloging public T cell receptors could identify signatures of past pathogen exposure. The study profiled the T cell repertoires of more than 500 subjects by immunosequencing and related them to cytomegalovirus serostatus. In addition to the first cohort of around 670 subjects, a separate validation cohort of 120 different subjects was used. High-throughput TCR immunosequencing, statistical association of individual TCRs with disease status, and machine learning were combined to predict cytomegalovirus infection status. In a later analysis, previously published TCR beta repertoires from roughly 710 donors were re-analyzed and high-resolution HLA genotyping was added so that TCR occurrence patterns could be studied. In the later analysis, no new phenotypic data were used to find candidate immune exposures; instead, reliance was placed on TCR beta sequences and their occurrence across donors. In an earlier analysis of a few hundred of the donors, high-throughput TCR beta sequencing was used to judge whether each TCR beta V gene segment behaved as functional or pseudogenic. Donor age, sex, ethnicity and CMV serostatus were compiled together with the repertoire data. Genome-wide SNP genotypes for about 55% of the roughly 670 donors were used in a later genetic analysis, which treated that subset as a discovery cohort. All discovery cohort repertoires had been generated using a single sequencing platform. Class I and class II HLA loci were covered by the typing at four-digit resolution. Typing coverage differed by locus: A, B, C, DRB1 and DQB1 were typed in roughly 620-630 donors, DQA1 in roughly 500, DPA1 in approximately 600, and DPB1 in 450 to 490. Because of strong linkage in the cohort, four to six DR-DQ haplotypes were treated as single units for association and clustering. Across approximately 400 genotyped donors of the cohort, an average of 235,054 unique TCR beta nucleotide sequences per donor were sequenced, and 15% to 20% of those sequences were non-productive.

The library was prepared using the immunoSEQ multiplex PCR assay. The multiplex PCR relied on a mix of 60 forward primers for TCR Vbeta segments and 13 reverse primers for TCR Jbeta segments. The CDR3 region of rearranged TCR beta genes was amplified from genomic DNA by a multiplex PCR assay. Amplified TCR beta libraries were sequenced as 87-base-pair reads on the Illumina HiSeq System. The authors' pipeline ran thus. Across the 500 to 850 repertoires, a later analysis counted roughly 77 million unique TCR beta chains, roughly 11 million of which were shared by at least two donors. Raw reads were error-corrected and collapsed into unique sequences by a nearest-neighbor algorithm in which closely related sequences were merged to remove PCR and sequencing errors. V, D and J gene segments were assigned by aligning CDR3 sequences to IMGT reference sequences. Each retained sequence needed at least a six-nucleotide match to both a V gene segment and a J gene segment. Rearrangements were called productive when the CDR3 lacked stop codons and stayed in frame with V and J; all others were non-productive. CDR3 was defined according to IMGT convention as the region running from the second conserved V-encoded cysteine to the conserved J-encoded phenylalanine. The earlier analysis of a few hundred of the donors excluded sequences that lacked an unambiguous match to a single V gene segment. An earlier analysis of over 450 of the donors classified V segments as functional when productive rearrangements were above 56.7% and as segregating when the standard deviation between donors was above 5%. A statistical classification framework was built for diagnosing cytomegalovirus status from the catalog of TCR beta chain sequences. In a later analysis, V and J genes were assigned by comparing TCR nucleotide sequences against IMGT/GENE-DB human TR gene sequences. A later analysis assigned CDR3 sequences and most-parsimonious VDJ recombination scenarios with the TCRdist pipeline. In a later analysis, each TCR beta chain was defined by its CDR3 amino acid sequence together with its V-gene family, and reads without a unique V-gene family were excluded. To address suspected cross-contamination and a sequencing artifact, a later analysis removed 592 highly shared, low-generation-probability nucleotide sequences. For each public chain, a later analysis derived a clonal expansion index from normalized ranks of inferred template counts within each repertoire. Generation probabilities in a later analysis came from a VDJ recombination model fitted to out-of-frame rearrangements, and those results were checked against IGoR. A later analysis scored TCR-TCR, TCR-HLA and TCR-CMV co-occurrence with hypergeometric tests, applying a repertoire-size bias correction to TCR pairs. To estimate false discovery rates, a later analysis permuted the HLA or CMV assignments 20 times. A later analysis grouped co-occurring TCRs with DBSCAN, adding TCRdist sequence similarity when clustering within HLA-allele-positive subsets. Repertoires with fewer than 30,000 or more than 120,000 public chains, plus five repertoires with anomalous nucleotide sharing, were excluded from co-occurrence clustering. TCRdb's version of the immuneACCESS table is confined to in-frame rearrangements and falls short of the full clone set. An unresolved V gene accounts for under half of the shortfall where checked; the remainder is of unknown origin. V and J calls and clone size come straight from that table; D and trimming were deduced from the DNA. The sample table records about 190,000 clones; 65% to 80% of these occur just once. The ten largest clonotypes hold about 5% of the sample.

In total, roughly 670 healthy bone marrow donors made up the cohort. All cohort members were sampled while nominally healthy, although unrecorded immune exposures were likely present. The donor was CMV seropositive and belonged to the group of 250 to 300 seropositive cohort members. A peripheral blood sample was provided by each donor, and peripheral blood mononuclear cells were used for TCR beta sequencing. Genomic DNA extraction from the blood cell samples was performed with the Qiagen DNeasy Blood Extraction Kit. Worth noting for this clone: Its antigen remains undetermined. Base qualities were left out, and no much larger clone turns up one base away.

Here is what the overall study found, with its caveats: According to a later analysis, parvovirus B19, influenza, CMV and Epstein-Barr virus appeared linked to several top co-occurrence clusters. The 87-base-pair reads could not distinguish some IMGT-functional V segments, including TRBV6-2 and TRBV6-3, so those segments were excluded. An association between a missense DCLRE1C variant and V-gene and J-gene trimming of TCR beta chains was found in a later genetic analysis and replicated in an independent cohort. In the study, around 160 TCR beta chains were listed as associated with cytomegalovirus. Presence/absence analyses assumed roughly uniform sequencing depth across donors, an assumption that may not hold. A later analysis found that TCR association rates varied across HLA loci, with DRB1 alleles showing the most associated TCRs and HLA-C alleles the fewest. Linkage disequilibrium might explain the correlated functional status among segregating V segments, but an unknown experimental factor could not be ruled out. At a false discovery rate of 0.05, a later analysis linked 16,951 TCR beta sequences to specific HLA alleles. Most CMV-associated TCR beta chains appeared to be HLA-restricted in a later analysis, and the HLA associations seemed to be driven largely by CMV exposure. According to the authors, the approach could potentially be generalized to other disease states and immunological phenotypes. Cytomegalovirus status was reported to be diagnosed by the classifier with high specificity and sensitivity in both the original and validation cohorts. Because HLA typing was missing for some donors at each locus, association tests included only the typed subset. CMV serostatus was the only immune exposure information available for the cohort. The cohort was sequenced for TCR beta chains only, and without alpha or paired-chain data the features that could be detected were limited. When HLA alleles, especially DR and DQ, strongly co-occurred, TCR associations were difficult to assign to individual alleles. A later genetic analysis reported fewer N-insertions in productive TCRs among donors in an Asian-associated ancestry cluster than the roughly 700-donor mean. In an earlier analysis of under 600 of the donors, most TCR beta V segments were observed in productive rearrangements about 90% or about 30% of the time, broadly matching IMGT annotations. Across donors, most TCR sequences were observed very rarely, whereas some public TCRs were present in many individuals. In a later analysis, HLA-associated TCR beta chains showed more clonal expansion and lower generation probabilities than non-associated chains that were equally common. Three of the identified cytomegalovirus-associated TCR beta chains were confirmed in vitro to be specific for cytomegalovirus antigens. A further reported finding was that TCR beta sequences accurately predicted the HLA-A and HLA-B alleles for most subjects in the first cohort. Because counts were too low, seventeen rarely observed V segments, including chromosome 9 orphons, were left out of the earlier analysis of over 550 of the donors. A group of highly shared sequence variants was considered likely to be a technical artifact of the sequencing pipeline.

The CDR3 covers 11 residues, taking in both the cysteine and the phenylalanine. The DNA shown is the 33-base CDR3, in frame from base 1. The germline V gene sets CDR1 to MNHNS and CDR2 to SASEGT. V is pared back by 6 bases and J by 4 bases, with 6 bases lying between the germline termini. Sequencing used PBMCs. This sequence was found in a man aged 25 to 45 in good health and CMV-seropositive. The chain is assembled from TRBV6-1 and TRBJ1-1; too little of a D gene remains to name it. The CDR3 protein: CASSSGTEAFF. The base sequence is TGTGCCAGCAGCTCGGGCACTGAAGCTTTCTTT.